A single sample is the source of the 7 T cell receptor beta chains below, sequenced in a study of beta chain features in type 1 diabetes. The study reverse transcribed the entire isolated RNA, so it sequenced expressed TCRB transcripts. Using immunoSEQ multiplex PCR, the repertoire was profiled, and TCRdb retains in-frame clones only, with some absent. The sample consists of about 400,000 clones, 10% to 15% of them appearing once. The sample was naive CD4+ T cells from blood. The receptors were gathered from a man aged 18 to 29 in good health.

The J gene is TRBJ2-5, the V gene TRBV29-1, with 8 positions matching TRBD1. The DNA end is more similar to TRBJ2-7, so the J call may be wrong. The V gene's germline CDR1 is SQVTM and CDR2 ANQGSEA. The CDR3 covers 12 residues. The CDR3: CSVYGTGYEQYF. The CDR3 DNA follows: TGCAGCGTTTATGGGACAGGCTACGAGCAGTACTTC.

This clone was seen more than once but under ten times. V usage is TRBV21-1 and J usage is TRBJ2-7; TRBD1, as called in the table, went unchecked against the DNA. TRBV21-1 is reported as a pseudogene. CDR3 length: 16 residues. This CDR3 reads CASSNCEAGRSYEQYF. Here the CDR3 DNA reads TGTGCCAGCAGCAATTGTGAGGCAGGGCGGTCCTACGAGCAGTACTTC.

This chain connects TRBV2 to TRBJ1-1; possibly TRBD1 for D (5 bases). Germline V CDR1 and CDR2: SNHLY, FYNNEI. This CDR3 has 13 residues. Trimming cost V 7 bases and J 6 bases, with 15 bases left between them. CDR3 loop: CASKVGGFPEAFF. Here the CDR3 DNA reads TGTGCCAGCAAGGTCGGGGGTTTCCCTGAAGCTTTCTTT.

V and J are TRBV27 and TRBJ1-1; TRBD1 matches at 7 bases. The CDR3 totals 17 residues. Unmatched junction bases numbered 14, after V lost 5 bases and J lost 2 bases. Per the germline V gene, CDR1 is MNHEY and CDR2 is SMNVEV (reference sequence). The CDR3 spells CASSPGPGTVENTEAFF. CDR3 sequence (DNA): TGTGCCAGCAGTCCCGGTCCCGGGACAGTAGAAAACACTGAAGCTTTCTTT.

Only a few counts were recorded for this clone. The V gene is TRBV5-1, the J gene TRBJ2-5; 7 nucleotides line up with TRBD1. Looked up from germline, CDR1 is SGHRS and CDR2 is YFSETQ. The CDR3 extends over 16 amino acids. V lost 3 bases, J lost 5 bases, and 13 bases stayed unmatched. In DNA form, the CDR3 reads TGCGCCAGCAGCTCTATCCCGGGACAGAGTGGGGAGACCCAGTACTTC. Protein: CASSSIPGQSGETQYF.

This chain connects TRBV4-1 to TRBJ2-3; D is unclear. The CDR3 consists of 16 residues. Germline assignment: CDR1 MGHRA and CDR2 YSYEKL. The V gene lost 0 bases and the J gene lost 0 bases, with 10 bases spanning the gap. CDR3 sequence: CASSQEGATSTDTQYF. The DNA for the CDR3 is TGCGCCAGCAGCCAAGAAGGAGCGACGAGCACAGATACGCAGTATTTT.

The chain recombines TRBV4-1 with TRBJ1-2, with D unresolved. Trimming removed 4 bases from V and 5 bases from J, with 23 bases in between. Per germline, CDR1 MGHRA and CDR2 YSYEKL. This CDR3 is built from 17 residues. The CDR3 loop reads CASSRQVLRERRYGYTF. The CDR3 nucleotides read TGCGCCAGCAGCCGGCAAGTTCTCCGGGAGAGGAGATATGGCTACACCTTC.